Listed below are T cell receptor beta chains from one sample, sequenced in a study of post-analysis software for immune sequencing data. Using its own MiXCR run on the PCR reads, TCRdb lists one record per CDR3 protein. The table includes about 200,000 distinct CDR3 sequences, 29% detected once. Sequencing was carried out using blood. The receptors were sampled from a girl aged 2-17 years with multiple sclerosis. The CDR3 runs from the conserved cysteine through the conserved F or W. A D gene is named only where the DNA matches it firmly. Clone size is given for some rows only: seen once, a few or many times, or a class if the clone is expanded.

clone_size	v_call	cdr3_length	d_call	j_call	cdr3_aa	cdr3_nt
.	TRBV6-2/TRBV6-3	16	.	TRBJ2-7	CASRPLVSQRPYEQYF	TGTGCCAGCAGACCGCTTGTCAGTCAGAGACCCTACGAGCAGTACTTC
many	TRBV6-2/TRBV6-3	14	TRBD2	TRBJ2-7	CASRTLAGSYEQYF	TGTGCCAGCAGAACGCTAGCGGGATCCTACGAGCAGTACTTC
many	TRBV10-3	13	TRBD1	TRBJ1-2	CAISEQGGDGYTF	TGTGCCATCAGTGAACAAGGGGGCGACGGCTACACCTTC
many	TRBV5-1	13	.	TRBJ2-5	CASSPDNAETQYF	TGCGCCAGCAGCCCCGACAATGCGGAGACCCAGTACTTC
many	TRBV28	12	.	TRBJ2-5	CASSPAGETQYF	TGTGCCAGCAGTCCGGCTGGGGAGACCCAGTACTTC
.	TRBV5-1	17	.	TRBJ2-7	CASSLWSGPPSSYEQYF	TGCGCCAGCAGCTTGTGGTCCGGACCCCCGAGCTCCTACGAGCAGTACTTC
many	TRBV20-1	14	TRBD2	TRBJ2-7	CSARGSSGGYEQYF	TGCAGTGCTAGGGGGTCTAGCGGAGGCTACGAGCAGTACTTC
.	TRBV20-1	15	TRBD2	TRBJ2-3	CSARLRGSSYNEQYF	TGCAGTGCTAGATTGCGGGGGAGCTCCTACAATGAGCAGTATTTT
.	TRBV6-6	12	.	TRBJ2-4	CASSGGGRELYF	TGTGCCAGCAGTGGGGGGGGGCGCGAGCTGTACTTC
.	TRBV6-2/TRBV6-3	15	.	TRBJ2-1	CASSGLLRYQETQFF	TGTGCCAGCAGTGGTTTGTTGCGGTACCAAGAGACCCAGTTCTTC
.	TRBV7-9	15	TRBD2	TRBJ2-1	CASSSSGASYSEQFF	TGTGCCAGCAGCTCTAGCGGGGCATCCTACAGTGAGCAGTTCTTC
few	TRBV5-1	14	TRBD1	TRBJ1-5	CASSAGTENQPQHF	TGCGCCAGCAGCGCCGGGACAGAGAATCAGCCCCAGCATTTT
many	TRBV5-1	12	.	TRBJ2-1	CASSLSSPEQFF	TGCGCCAGCAGCTTGTCCAGTCCGGAGCAGTTCTTC
few	TRBV3-1	16	.	TRBJ2-3	CASSQDFTGEGDTQYF	TGTGCCAGCAGCCAAGATTTTACGGGAGAGGGAGATACGCAGTATTTT
.	TRBV9	15	.	TRBJ2-3	CASSVGGGLTDTQYF	TGTGCCAGCAGCGTAGGTGGGGGGCTCACAGATACGCAGTATTTT
.	TRBV3-1	17	.	TRBJ2-3	CASSQDRYARGADTQYF	TGTGCCAGCAGCCAAGATAGGTACGCCCGGGGCGCAGATACGCAGTATTTT
.	TRBV20-1	12	.	TRBJ2-7	CSAPSPSPEQYF	TGCAGTGCTCCGTCCCCGTCCCCCGAGCAGTACTTC
few	TRBV7-2	15	.	TRBJ2-2	CASSLGGRNTGELFF	TGTGCCAGCAGCTTAGGGGGACGGAACACCGGGGAGCTGTTTTTT
few	TRBV3-1	16	.	TRBJ2-1	CASSQLRGRNGNEQFF	TGTGCCAGCAGCCAACTGCGCGGCAGGAATGGAAATGAGCAGTTCTTC
many	TRBV29-1	12	.	TRBJ2-7	CSVGQYRDEQYF	TGCAGCGTTGGACAGTACCGGGACGAGCAGTACTTC
many	TRBV7-2	14	.	TRBJ2-1	CASSLGGASDEQFF	TGTGCCAGCAGCTTAGGGGGGGCTAGTGATGAGCAGTTCTTC
few	TRBV29-1	11	.	TRBJ2-2	CSVLTTGEPFF	TGCAGCGTTTTGACCACCGGGGAGCCGTTTTTT
many	TRBV6-1	14	.	TRBJ2-7	CASTMGQGPYEQYF	TGTGCCAGCACCATGGGGCAGGGGCCGTATGAGCAGTACTTC
.	TRBV5-4	19	TRBD2	TRBJ2-1	CASSVEAGDLRQHYNEQFF	TGTGCCAGCAGCGTGGAGGCGGGGGACCTCCGCCAGCATTACAATGAGCAGTTCTTC
many	TRBV29-1	14	TRBD1	TRBJ2-5	CSVGPRTGTETQYF	TGCAGCGTTGGCCCCCGGACAGGGACAGAGACCCAGTACTTC
many	TRBV20-1	14	TRBD1	TRBJ2-3	CSAGDSSSTDTQYF	TGCAGTGCGGGGGACAGTTCTAGCACAGATACGCAGTATTTT
once	TRBV20-1	16	.	TRBJ2-3	CSAWGEAGKTTDTQYF	TGCAGTGCCTGGGGCGAGGCGGGGAAGACCACAGATACGCAGTATTTT
once	TRBV18	16	TRBD2	TRBJ2-1	CASSPLPGLAGYEQFF	TGTGCCAGCTCACCCCTACCAGGACTAGCGGGCTATGAGCAGTTCTTC